The rows below give T cell receptor beta chains drawn from one sample of a study of T-cell reconstitution after alpha-beta-depleted transplantation in children. TCRdb passed the PCR reads through MiXCR, listing each CDR3 protein once. The repertoire consists of 700,000 to 950,000 distinct CDR3 sequences, with approximately 15% occurring once and the leading ten covering around 4.5%. The specimen comprised PBMCs, mostly from graft donor cells, sampled 360 days after TCRalphabeta/CD19-depleted stem cell transplant. The receptors were sampled from a male patient aged 5 to 17 who had a stem cell transplant for acute lymphoblastic leukemia, so the T cells may come from the graft donor. Both conserved end residues are part of each CDR3. The D gene is left open where the match is weak. Part of the rows lack a size; the others show once, few, many or a class for expanded clones.

many	TRBJ2-2	TRBV29-1	.	TGCAGCGTTGCGGCGACCACCGGGGAGCTGTTTTTT	CSVAATTGELFF
.	TRBJ2-4	TRBV29-1	TRBD1	TGCAGCGTTGTCACGACAGGGGTAGCCAAAAACATTCAGTACTTC	CSVVTTGVAKNIQYF
.	TRBJ2-1	TRBV5-6	.	TGTGCCAGCAGCTTGATTTTCTATGAGCAGTTCTTC	CASSLIFYEQFF
.	TRBJ2-5	TRBV18	.	TGTGCCAGCTCACCACCGGGTAGGACACATGAGACCCAGTACTTC	CASSPPGRTHETQYF
few	TRBJ2-2	TRBV4-1	.	TGCGCCAGCAGCCAAGACGGGGGCACCGGGGAGCTGTTTTTT	CASSQDGGTGELFF
few	TRBJ2-7	TRBV10-3	.	TGTGCCATCAGTGACGTGGGATACGAGCAGTACTTC	CAISDVGYEQYF
few	TRBJ2-5	TRBV29-1	.	TGCAGCAAGATAGGAACCCAGTACTTC	CSKIGTQYF
few	TRBJ2-5	TRBV11-2	TRBD1	TGTGCCAGCAGCTTAGGGTTTCGGGACAGCCAAGAGACCCAGTACTTC	CASSLGFRDSQETQYF
.	TRBJ2-3	TRBV5-1	.	TGCGCCAGCAGCTTGGCCGCGGATACTAGCACAGATACGCAGTATTTT	CASSLAADTSTDTQYF
few	TRBJ1-5	TRBV2	.	TGTGCCAGCAGTGAGGAACAGAGGAATCAGCCCCAGCATTTT	CASSEEQRNQPQHF
few	TRBJ2-3	TRBV5-1	.	TGCGCCAGCAGCTTGCCGGGAACGGCCACAGATACGCAGTATTTT	CASSLPGTATDTQYF
.	TRBJ2-3	TRBV27	TRBD2	TGTGCCAGCAGGATCCGTAGCGGGAGGAGGACAGATACGCAGTATTTT	CASRIRSGRRTDTQYF
many	TRBJ2-3	TRBV20-1	TRBD2	TGCAGTGCCCCTAGCGGGTCGGCAGATACGCAGTATTTT	CSAPSGSADTQYF
.	TRBJ2-7	TRBV9	.	TGTGCCAGCAGCGTAGAAACAGTACCTTCCTACGAGCAGTACTTC	CASSVETVPSYEQYF
many	TRBJ2-3	TRBV12-3/TRBV12-4	.	TGTGCCAGCAGTTTTTACGGCGGGGACACAGATACGCAGTATTTT	CASSFYGGDTDTQYF
.	TRBJ2-1	TRBV25-1	TRBD2	TGTGCCAGCACAAAGACCGGGACTAGCGGGAGAAGTGAGCAGTTCTTC	CASTKTGTSGRSEQFF
many	TRBJ2-7	TRBV7-2	TRBD2	TGTGCCAGCAGCTTGGGACTAGCGGGAGGGATGTACGAGCAGTACTTC	CASSLGLAGGMYEQYF
.	TRBJ2-1	TRBV7-2	.	TGTGCCAGCAGCTTAGCGGGAGCATATGAGCAGTTCTTC	CASSLAGAYEQFF
.	TRBJ2-5	TRBV7-6	.	TGTGCCAGCAGCTTAGCGCCTCGGGAAGGGAGAAGCCAGTACTTC	CASSLAPREGRSQYF
few	TRBJ1-1	TRBV18	.	TGTGCCAGCTCCCTGTTCCTAATGGATATAACCATGAACACTGAAGCTTTCTTT	CASSLFLMDITMNTEAFF
once	TRBJ1-2	TRBV3-1	.	TGTGCCAGCAGCAAAGCAGGGTTTTCGAATGGCTACACCTTC	CASSKAGFSNGYTF
few	TRBJ2-7	TRBV27	TRBD2	TGTGCCAGCAGTTTGAGGACTAGCTCCCACGAGCAGTACTTC	CASSLRTSSHEQYF
.	TRBJ2-5	TRBV27	.	TGTGCCAGCAGTTTGTGGAGGGGAAACCAAGAGACCCAGTACTTC	CASSLWRGNQETQYF
few	TRBJ1-1	TRBV5-1	.	TGCGCCAGCCGAATGGACGGGACGAACACTGAAGCTTTCTTT	CASRMDGTNTEAFF
few	TRBJ2-5	TRBV5-1	TRBD2	TGCGCCAGCAGCCCGGGACTAGCGGCCGCGGAGACCCAGTACTTC	CASSPGLAAAETQYF
many	TRBJ1-5	TRBV24-1	.	TGTGCCACCAGTGACCGCAGAAGTCAGCCCCAGCATTTT	CATSDRRSQPQHF
.	TRBJ2-7	TRBV10-3	.	TGTGCCATCAGTGGCCGACTAGAGAATCCCTACGAGCAGTACTTC	CAISGRLENPYEQYF